The entry that follows covers one T cell receptor (beta chain) sequence. The antigen is unknown. The record originates from a study of cytomegalovirus exposure and HLA in healthy donors. Findings of the study overall: It was reportedly the case that the classifier diagnosed cytomegalovirus status with high specificity and sensitivity. Presence/absence analysis assumed near-uniform sequencing depth across donors.

With 7 bases clipped from V and 6 bases from J, the junction kept 7 bases outside the gene matches. CDR3 length: 14 amino acids. Germline values: CDR1 SGHAT, CDR2 FQNNGV. In the PCR, 60 Vbeta and 13 Jbeta primers were used. The repertoire was sequenced with immunoSEQ multiplex PCR; TCRdb's copy has only in-frame clones and lacks some. The profile covers 65,000 to 90,000 clones, with just under 75% appearing a single time and 4% to 5% taken by the ten largest. Source material: PBMCs. The TCR was taken from a man in his 60s in good health and CMV-seronegative. The V call is TRBV11-2, the J call TRBJ2-5; TRBD2 agrees at 11 bases. The CDR3 reads CASTSSGGGKTQYF. CDR3 in DNA: TGTGCCAGCACCAGTAGCGGGGGGGGGAAGACCCAGTACTTC.